Each of the 15 T cell receptor beta chains below was sequenced from the same sample in a study of blood T cell repertoires in COVID-19. The table came from immunoSEQ multiplex PCR; TCRdb's copy has only in-frame clones and leaves some out. The profile shows about 110,000 clones, about 90% of them singletons. The sequencing input was peripheral blood. All receptors come from a human donor in a cohort sampled during active COVID-19.

CDR3 sequence (DNA): TGTGCCAGCAGCTATACTCAGGGGGAGGATGGCTACACCTTC. It specifies CASSYTQGEDGYTF. The rearrangement joins TRBV7-9 to TRBJ1-2; 7 positions agree with TRBD1. This CDR3 comprises 14 residues. Per the germline V gene, CDR1 is SEHNR and CDR2 is FQNEAQ (reference sequence). Germline trimming cut 4 bases from V and 6 bases from J; bases unmatched to any gene: 8.

The CDR3 DNA sequence: TGTGCCATCATGGCTGGCGGGATCGATGAGCAGTTCTTC. This sequence encodes CAIMAGGIDEQFF. This chain uses TRBV10-3 with TRBJ2-1; possibly TRBD2 for D (6 bases). Trimming left V 7 bases short and J 8 bases short, with 15 bases between. The length of the CDR3 is 13 residues. Germline V gene data show CDR1 as ENHRY and CDR2 as SYGVKD.

The chain is built from TRBV4-1 and TRBJ2-3; 11 bases are a match to TRBD2. Losses at the gene ends were 3 bases for V and 6 bases for J; bases not matched to a gene: 8. The CDR3 spans 16 residues. The V gene's germline CDR1 is MGHRA and CDR2 YSYEKL. The CDR3 DNA sequence: TGCGCCAGCAGCCAGAATCTAGCGGGGGGTATTGATACGCAGTATTTT. It specifies CASSQNLAGGIDTQYF.

This chain joins TRBV24-1 and TRBJ2-1; no clear D gene. Trimming removed 7 bases at V and 4 bases at J, with 16 bases between. The germline V gene has CDR1 KGHDR and CDR2 SFDVKD. The CDR3 length is 15 residues. CDR3 DNA: TGTGCCACCAGCAGCAGGCAGGCAGGATACAATGAGCAGTTCTTC. The encoded protein is CATSSRQAGYNEQFF.

This CDR3 is CASRQGTGVSPLHF. CDR3 in DNA: TGTGCCAGCAGACAAGGGACAGGGGTATCACCCCTCCACTTT. The chain is built from TRBV2 and TRBJ1-6; 10 bases align to TRBD1. Germline CDR1 reads SNHLY; CDR2 reads FYNNEI. Trimming removed 6 bases from V and 10 bases from J; junction bases left unmatched: 6. This CDR3 spans 14 amino acids.

This clone has just a few counts. V usage is TRBV10-1 and J usage is TRBJ1-6, with D unresolved. V lost 10 bases to trimming and J lost 2 bases, with 21 bases between them. The CDR3 covers 17 residues. In germline, CDR1 is WNHNN, CDR2 SYGVQD (reference sequence). The CDR3, as DNA: TGCGCCACCCAGTTGGTAGAGGGATTAACCTATAATTCACCCCTCCACTTT. It translates to CATQLVEGLTYNSPLHF.

The J gene is TRBJ1-2, the V gene TRBV19; unclear D gene. The germline V gene encodes CDR1 LNHDA and CDR2 SQIVND (reference sequence). The CDR3 runs to 17 residues. Trimming cost V 5 bases and J 1 base, with 20 bases left between them. CDR3 amino acids: CASSSSLALSGNYGYTF. Written as DNA, the CDR3 is TGTGCCAGTAGTTCCTCGTTAGCGCTAAGTGGTAACTATGGCTACACCTTC. Full variable domain (remainder filled in from reference TRBV19 and TRBJ1-2): DGGITQSPKYLFRKEGQNVTLSCEQNLNHDAMYWYRQDPGQGLRLIYYSQIVNDFQKGDIAEGYSVSREKKESFPLTVTSAQKNPTAFYLCASSSSLALSGNYGYTFGSGTRLTVV.

The rearrangement joins TRBV4-1 to TRBJ2-7; tentative D call: TRBD2 (6 bases). The germline V and J ends were trimmed by 1 base and 3 bases, with 13 bases remaining between them. The CDR3 covers 15 residues. CDR1 MGHRA and CDR2 YSYEKL come from the germline V gene. This chain's CDR3 is CASSQVPSEDYEQYF. As DNA, the CDR3 is TGCGCCAGCAGCCAAGTGCCTAGCGAGGACTACGAGCAGTACTTC.

V usage is TRBV6-5 and J usage is TRBJ2-7; D perhaps matches TRBD1 (5 bases). Germline-derived CDR1 and CDR2 are MNHEY and SVGAGI. Between the trimmed V and J ends, which lost 4 bases and 0 bases, there was a span of 7 bases. The CDR3 sequence is 13 residues long. The CDR3 sequence is CASSSTDSYEQYF. The CDR3, as DNA: TGTGCCAGCAGTTCGACAGACTCCTACGAGCAGTACTTC.

This clone was counted once. The junction departs from the called germline gene at one end, perhaps through a read error. The V and J genes are TRBV5-6 and TRBJ2-7; unclear D gene. The CDR3 covers 15 residues. The V gene's germline CDR1 is SGHDT and CDR2 YYEEEE. As DNA, the CDR3 is TGTGCCAGCAGCCTGCCGTTGCCTCCAGGCATGCCATCAGACTTC. Protein sequence: CASSLPLPPGMPSDF. Full variable domain (outside the CDR3, taken from reference TRBV5-6 and TRBJ2-7): DAGVTQSPTHLIKTRGQQVTLRCSPKSGHDTVSWYQQALGQGPQFIFQYYEEEERQRGNFPDRFSGHQFPNYSSELNVNALLLGDSALYLCASSLPLPPGMPSDFGPGTRLTVT.

The chain is built from TRBV6-5 and TRBJ1-1; 9 bases line up with TRBD1. V lost 11 bases and J lost 0; bases outside the gene matches: 4. Germline V gene lookup returns CDR1 MNHEY and CDR2 SVGAGI. CDR3 size: 13 residues. The CDR3 spells CAVGQGMNTEAFF. For the CDR3, the DNA is TGTGCCGTCGGACAGGGGATGAACACTGAAGCTTTCTTT.

V usage is TRBV19 and J usage is TRBJ1-5; D is undetermined. The V gene's germline CDR1 is LNHDA and CDR2 SQIVND (reference sequence). Trimming removed 10 bases at V and 6 bases at J, with 13 bases between. CDR3 length: 12 residues. In DNA form, the CDR3 reads TGTGCCATCGAGCCGTCTGCTCAGCCCCAGCATTTT. Translating gives CAIEPSAQPQHF.

This sequence joins TRBV30 and TRBJ2-7; D is perhaps TRBD1 (5 bases). The CDR3 has 13 amino acids. Germline values: CDR1 GTSNPN, CDR2 SVGIG (reference sequence). Trimming left V 3 bases short and J 3 bases short, with 12 bases between. The DNA for the CDR3 is TGTGCCTGGAGGGGGCGTGGATTCTACGAGCAGTACTTC. Protein sequence: CAWRGRGFYEQYF.

V and J are TRBV6-2 or TRBV6-3 and TRBJ2-7; no clear D. From germline, CDR1 is MNHEY and CDR2 SVGEGT. Trimming took 6 bases from V and 2 from J, leaving 14 bases between them. This CDR3 has 14 amino acids. CDR3 DNA sequence: TGTGCCAGCAGCCCGAGTGCGGCTGCCTACGAGCAGTACTTC. Translating gives CASSPSAAAYEQYF.

The chain links TRBV28 to TRBJ2-7, with 11 bases lining up with TRBD1. The CDR3 totals 15 residues. Looked up from germline, CDR1 is MDHEN and CDR2 is SYDVKM. V shed 6 bases and J 2 bases; nucleotides not matched to a gene: 6. CDR3 region: CASRKPGQGAYEQYF. CDR3 coding DNA: TGTGCCAGCAGAAAACCGGGACAGGGGGCCTACGAGCAGTACTTC.